This TCR beta chain was captured in a study of blood T cell repertoires in COVID-19. For the study at large: PBMCs, B-cell-depleted T cells, or T cells provided the cDNA or gDNA that made up the material.

The repertoire was sequenced with immunoSEQ multiplex PCR; TCRdb's copy has only in-frame clones and lacks some. The sample shows about 210,000 clones, almost 85% of them seen only once. This TCR was recovered from a woman aged 40 to 50 with acute or convalescent COVID-19. Sequencing was performed on peripheral blood.

This CDR3 is CASSLRGLGANVLTF. The CDR3 DNA sequence: TGTGCCAGCAGCCTGAGGGGGCTGGGGGCCAACGTCCTGACTTTC. The chain is built from TRBV7-2 and TRBJ2-6; 7 nucleotides match TRBD1. The junction had 5 bases not matched to a gene; V was cut back by 5 bases and J by 4 bases. The CDR3 length is 15 residues. Germline CDR1 reads SGHTA; CDR2 reads FQGNSA.